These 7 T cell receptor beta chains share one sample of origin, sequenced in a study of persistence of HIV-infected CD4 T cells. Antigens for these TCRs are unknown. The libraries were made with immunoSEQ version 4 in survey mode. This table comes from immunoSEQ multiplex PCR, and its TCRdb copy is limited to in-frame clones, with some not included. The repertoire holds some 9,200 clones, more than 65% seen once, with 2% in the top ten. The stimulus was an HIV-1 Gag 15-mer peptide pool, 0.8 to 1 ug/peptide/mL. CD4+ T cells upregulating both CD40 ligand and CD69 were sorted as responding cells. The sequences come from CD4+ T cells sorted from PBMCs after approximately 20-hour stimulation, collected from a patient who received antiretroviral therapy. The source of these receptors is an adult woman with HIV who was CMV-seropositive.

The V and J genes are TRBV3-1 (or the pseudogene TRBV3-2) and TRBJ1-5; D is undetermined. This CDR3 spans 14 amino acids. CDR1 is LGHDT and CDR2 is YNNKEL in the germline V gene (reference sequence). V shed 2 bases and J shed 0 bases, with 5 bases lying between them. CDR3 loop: CASSQLYSNQPQHF. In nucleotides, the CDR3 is TGTGCCAGCAGCCAACTCTATAGCAATCAGCCCCAGCATTTT.

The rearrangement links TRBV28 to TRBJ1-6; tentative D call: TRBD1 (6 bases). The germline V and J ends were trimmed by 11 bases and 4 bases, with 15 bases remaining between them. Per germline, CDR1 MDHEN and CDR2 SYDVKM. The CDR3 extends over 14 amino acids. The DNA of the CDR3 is TGTGCCCAGCAGGAAGGGGGGTATAATTCACCCCTCCACTTT. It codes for CAQQEGGYNSPLHF.

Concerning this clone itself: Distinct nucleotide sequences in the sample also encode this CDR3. Written as DNA, the CDR3 is TGTGCCAGCAGCGTTACAGGAAGGAGCTCTGGAAACACCATATATTTT. Amino acid sequence: CASSVTGRSSGNTIYF. J is TRBJ1-3 and V is TRBV9; tentative D call: TRBD1 (5 bases). The CDR3 length is 16 residues. The germline CDR1 and CDR2 sequences are SGDLS and YYNGEE. The V and J ends lost 2 bases and 0 bases respectively, with 12 bases between them.

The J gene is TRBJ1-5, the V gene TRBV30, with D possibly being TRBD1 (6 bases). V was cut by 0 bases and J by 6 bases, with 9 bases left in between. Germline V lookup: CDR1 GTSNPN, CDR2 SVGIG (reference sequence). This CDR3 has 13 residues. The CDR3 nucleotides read TGTGCCTGGAGTGTACAGGGTGCTCAGCCCCAGCATTTT. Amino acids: CAWSVQGAQPQHF.

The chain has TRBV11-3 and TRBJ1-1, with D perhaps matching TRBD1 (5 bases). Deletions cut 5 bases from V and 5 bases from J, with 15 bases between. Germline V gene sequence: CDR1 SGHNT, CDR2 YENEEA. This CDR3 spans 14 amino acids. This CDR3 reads CASSPGTGYTEAFF. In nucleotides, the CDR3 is TGTGCCAGCAGCCCCGGGACCGGATATACTGAAGCTTTCTTT.

Written as DNA, the CDR3 is TGTGCCAGCAGCCCCCGAGCTCACGGCTATGGCTACACCTTC. The encoded protein is CASSPRAHGYGYTF. The gene calls are TRBV7-8 and TRBJ1-2; D is ambiguous. This CDR3 has 14 amino acids. The germline CDR1 and CDR2 sequences are SGHVS and FQNEAQ. V was shortened by 5 bases and J by 4 bases, with 14 bases between the two germline ends.

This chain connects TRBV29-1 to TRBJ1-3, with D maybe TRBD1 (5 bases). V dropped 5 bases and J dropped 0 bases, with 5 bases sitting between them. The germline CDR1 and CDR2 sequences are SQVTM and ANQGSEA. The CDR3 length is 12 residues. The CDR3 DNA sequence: TGCAGCGTTAGGGGCTCTGGAAACACCATATATTTT. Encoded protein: CSVRGSGNTIYF. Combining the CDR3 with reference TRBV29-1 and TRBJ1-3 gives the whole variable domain SAVISQKPSRDICQRGTSLTIQCQVDSQVTMMFWYRQQPGQSLTLIATANQGSEATYESGFVIDKFPISRPNLTFSTLTVSNMSPEDSSIYLCSVRGSGNTIYFGEGSWLTVV.